This T cell receptor beta chain was recorded in a study of blood T cell repertoires in COVID-19. Trimming removed 3 bases from V and 14 bases from J, with 17 bases in between. CDR3 size: 13 residues. TCRdb's copy holds only in-frame clones and misses some; the assay was immunoSEQ multiplex PCR. The table lists 50,000 to 60,000 clones, over 80% of them singletons. Sequencing was done on a sample of peripheral blood. This TCR was recovered from a man aged 35 to 55 with acute or convalescent COVID-19. The rearrangement links TRBV12-3 or TRBV12-4 to TRBJ2-1; D gene ambiguous. CDR3 amino acids: CASSLFEAALKFF. CDR3 sequence (DNA): TGTGCCAGCAGTTTGTTTGAGGCAGCCCTTAAGTTCTTC.